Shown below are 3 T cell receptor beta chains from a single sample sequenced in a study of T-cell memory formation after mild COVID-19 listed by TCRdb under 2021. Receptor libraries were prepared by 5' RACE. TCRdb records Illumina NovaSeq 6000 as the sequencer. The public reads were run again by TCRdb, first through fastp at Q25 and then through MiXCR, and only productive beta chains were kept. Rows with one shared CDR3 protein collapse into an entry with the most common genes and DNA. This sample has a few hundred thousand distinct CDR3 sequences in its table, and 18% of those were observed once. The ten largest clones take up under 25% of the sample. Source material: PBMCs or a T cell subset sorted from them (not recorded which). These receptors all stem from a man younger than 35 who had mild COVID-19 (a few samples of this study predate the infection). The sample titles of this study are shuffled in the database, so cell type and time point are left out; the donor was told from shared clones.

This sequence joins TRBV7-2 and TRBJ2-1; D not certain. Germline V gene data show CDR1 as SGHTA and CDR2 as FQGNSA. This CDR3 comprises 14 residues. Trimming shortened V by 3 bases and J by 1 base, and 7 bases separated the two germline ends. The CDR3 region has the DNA TGTGCCAGCAGCTTTATTGGGTCCTACAATGAGCAGTTCTTC. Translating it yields CASSFIGSYNEQFF. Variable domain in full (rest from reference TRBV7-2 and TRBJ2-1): GAGVSQSPSNKVTEKGKDVELRCDPISGHTALYWYRQSLGQGLEFLIYFQGNSAPDKSGLPSDRFSAERTGGSVSTLTIQRTQQEDSAVYLCASSFIGSYNEQFFGPGTRLTVL.

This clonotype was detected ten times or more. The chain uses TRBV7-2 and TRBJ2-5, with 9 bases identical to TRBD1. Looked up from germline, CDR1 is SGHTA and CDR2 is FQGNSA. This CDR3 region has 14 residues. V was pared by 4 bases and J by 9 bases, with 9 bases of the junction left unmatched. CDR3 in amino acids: CASSSYRGRMAQYF. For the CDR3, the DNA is TGTGCCAGCAGCTCATACAGGGGGCGCATGGCCCAGTACTTC. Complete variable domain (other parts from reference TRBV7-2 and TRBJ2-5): GAGVSQSPSNKVTEKGKDVELRCDPISGHTALYWYRQSLGQGLEFLIYFQGNSAPDKSGLPSDRFSAERTGGSVSTLTIQRTQQEDSAVYLCASSSYRGRMAQYFGPGTRLLVL.

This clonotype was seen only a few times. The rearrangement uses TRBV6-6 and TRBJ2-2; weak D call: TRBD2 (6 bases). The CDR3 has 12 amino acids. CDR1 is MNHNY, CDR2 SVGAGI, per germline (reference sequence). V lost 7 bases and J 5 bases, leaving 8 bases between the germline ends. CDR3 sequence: CASTGRTGELFF. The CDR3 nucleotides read TGTGCCAGCACCGGGAGAACCGGGGAGCTGTTTTTT.